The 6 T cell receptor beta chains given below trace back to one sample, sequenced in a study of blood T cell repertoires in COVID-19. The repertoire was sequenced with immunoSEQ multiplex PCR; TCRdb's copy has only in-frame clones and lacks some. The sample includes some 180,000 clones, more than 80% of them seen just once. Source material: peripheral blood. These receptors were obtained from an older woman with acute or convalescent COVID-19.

CDR3 region: CASSLGQLNQPQHF. DNA for the CDR3: TGTGCCAGCAGTCTGGGACAGCTCAATCAGCCCCAGCATTTT. This chain links TRBV27 with TRBJ1-5; 7 positions agree with TRBD1. The CDR3 is 14 amino acids. The germline gives CDR1 MNHEY, CDR2 SMNVEV (reference sequence). With 5 bases clipped from V and 3 bases from J, the junction kept 4 bases outside the gene matches.

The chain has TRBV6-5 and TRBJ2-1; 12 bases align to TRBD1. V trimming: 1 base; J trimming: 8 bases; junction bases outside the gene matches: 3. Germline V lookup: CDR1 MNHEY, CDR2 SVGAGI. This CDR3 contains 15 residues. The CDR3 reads CASSYFGTGGDEQFF. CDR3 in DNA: TGTGCCAGCAGTTACTTTGGGACAGGGGGCGATGAGCAGTTCTTC.

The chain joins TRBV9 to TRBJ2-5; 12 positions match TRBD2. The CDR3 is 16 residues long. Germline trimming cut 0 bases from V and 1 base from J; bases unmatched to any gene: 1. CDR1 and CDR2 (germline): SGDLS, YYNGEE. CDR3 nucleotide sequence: TGTGCCAGCAGCGTAGGACTAGCGGGAGCCCAAGAGACCCAGTACTTC. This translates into CASSVGLAGAQETQYF.

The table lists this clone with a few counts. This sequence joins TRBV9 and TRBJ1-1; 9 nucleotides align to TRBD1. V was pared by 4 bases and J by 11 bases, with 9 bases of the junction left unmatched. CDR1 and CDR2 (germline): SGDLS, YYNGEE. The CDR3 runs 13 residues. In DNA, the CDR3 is TGTGCCAGCAGCCCCGGGACAGGGTCGGTTGCTTTCTTT. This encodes CASSPGTGSVAFF.

The CDR3 region has the DNA TGTGCCAGTAGTATAGGGGGACTAGCGGGGGACTCCTACGAGCAGTACTTC. Residues: CASSIGGLAGDSYEQYF. V gene TRBV19 combines with J gene TRBJ2-7; 14 bases are shared with TRBD2. The CDR3 consists of 17 residues. The germline gives CDR1 LNHDA, CDR2 SQIVND (reference sequence). After removal of 1 base from V and 0 bases from J, the junction contained 2 bases not matched to a gene.

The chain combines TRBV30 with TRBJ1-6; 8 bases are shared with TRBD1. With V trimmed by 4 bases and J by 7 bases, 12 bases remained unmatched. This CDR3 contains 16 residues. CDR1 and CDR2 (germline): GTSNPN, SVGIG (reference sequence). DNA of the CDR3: TGTGCCTGGAAAGCAGGGGGACAGGTTCGGAATTCACCCCTCCACTTT. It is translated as CAWKAGGQVRNSPLHF.